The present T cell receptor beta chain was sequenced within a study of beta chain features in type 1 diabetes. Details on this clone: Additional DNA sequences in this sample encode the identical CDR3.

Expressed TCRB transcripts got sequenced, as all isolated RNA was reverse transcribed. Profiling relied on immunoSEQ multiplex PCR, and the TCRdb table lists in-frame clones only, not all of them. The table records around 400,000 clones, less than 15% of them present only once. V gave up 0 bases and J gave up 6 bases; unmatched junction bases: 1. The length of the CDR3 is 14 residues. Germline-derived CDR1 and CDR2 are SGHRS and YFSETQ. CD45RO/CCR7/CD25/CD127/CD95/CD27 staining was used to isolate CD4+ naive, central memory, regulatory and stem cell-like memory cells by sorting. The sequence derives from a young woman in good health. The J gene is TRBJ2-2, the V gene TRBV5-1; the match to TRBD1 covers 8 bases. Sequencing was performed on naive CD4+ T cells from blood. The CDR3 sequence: CASSLGQGPGELFF. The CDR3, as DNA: TGCGCCAGCAGCTTGGGACAGGGGCCCGGGGAGCTGTTTTTT.